The 26 T cell receptor beta chains below come from one sample, sequenced in a study of beta chain features in type 1 diabetes. What was sequenced were expressed TCRB transcripts, since all of the isolated RNA had been reverse transcribed. Sequenced by immunoSEQ multiplex PCR; TCRdb stores in-frame clones only, minus some. The sample lists 680,000 or so clones, around 15% occurring once. The sequencing input was naive CD4+ T cells from blood. The receptors come from a man younger than 30 in good health.

This clone was detected only a few times. The V call is TRBV10-3, the J call TRBJ2-2; 10 positions agree with TRBD2. CDR1 is ENHRY, CDR2 SYGVKD, per germline. This CDR3 has 17 amino acids. J was trimmed by 0 bases and V by 6 bases; bases with no gene match: 7. CDR3 bases: TGTGCCATCAGACTTAGCGGGGGGCGATCGAACACCGGGGAGCTGTTTTTT. Translated: CAIRLSGGRSNTGELFF.

This clone was counted between two and nine times. CDR3 coding DNA: TGTGCCAGCAGCCAGACTAGCGGGGGGGCAAATACGCAGTATTTT. Protein product: CASSQTSGGANTQYF. The V call is TRBV5-4, the J call TRBJ2-3; 14 nucleotides align to TRBD2. The CDR3 length is 15 residues. Germline trimming cut 4 bases from V and 7 bases from J; bases unmatched to any gene: 5. CDR1 SGHNT and CDR2 YYREEE come from the germline V gene (reference sequence).

This clone was observed a few times. This sequence joins TRBV4-1 and TRBJ2-2, with D possibly TRBD1 on 7 matching bases. CDR1 MGHRA and CDR2 YSYEKL come from the germline V gene. V was clipped by 3 bases and J by 7 bases, with 15 bases between them. CDR3 length: 15 residues. The CDR3 sequence is CASSQPQGRYGELFF. The CDR3 coding sequence is TGCGCCAGCAGCCAGCCACAGGGGAGGTACGGGGAGCTGTTTTTT.

In its sample, this clone was seen a few times. The gene calls are TRBV7-2 and TRBJ2-5; tentatively, D is TRBD2 (6 bases). The CDR3 covers 15 residues. V dropped 4 bases and J dropped 9 bases, with 21 bases sitting between them. Looked up from germline, CDR1 is SGHTA and CDR2 is FQGNSA. DNA for the CDR3: TGTGCCAGCAGCTCATACTCCCGGGAGCCCGGGGCCCAGTACTTC. This sequence encodes CASSSYSREPGAQYF. Full variable domain (rest looked up from reference TRBV7-2 and TRBJ2-5): GAGVSQSPSNKVTEKGKDVELRCDPISGHTALYWYRQSLGQGLEFLIYFQGNSAPDKSGLPSDRFSAERTGGSVSTLTIQRTQQEDSAVYLCASSSYSREPGAQYFGPGTRLLVL.

In DNA form, the CDR3 reads TGTGCCAGCAGCTTGTGGCAGCTTAATGAAAAACTGTTTTTT. Translating it yields CASSLWQLNEKLFF. V usage is TRBV4-2 and J usage is TRBJ1-4; D not certain. Germline CDR1 is LGHNA and CDR2 is YNFKEQ. Trimming pared 5 bases from V and 4 bases from J, leaving 11 bases between. The CDR3 extends over 14 amino acids.

The chain is built from TRBV19 and TRBJ2-4; D tentatively fits TRBD1 or TRBD2 (6 bases each). This CDR3 region has 15 residues. V was cut by 2 bases and J by 3 bases, with 11 bases left in between. Germline values: CDR1 LNHDA, CDR2 SQIVND (reference sequence). In nucleotides, the CDR3 is TGTGCCAGTAGTATAAGGGGGGTCCGCAAAAACATTCAGTACTTC. It specifies CASSIRGVRKNIQYF.

CDR3 coding DNA: TGTGCCAGCTTGGATAGCGGTAGCACAGATACGCAGTATTTT. Protein product: CASLDSGSTDTQYF. V and J are TRBV28 and TRBJ2-3; possibly TRBD2 for D (6 bases). With 8 bases removed from V and 0 bases from J, the gap between germline ends came to 12 bases. The CDR3 sequence is 14 residues long. Germline lookup yields CDR1 MDHEN and CDR2 SYDVKM.

This clone turned up a few times. The CDR3 bases are TGTGCCAGCAGCTTAGTAGGGCCCGGGACAGTATACGAGCAGTACTTC. This translates into CASSLVGPGTVYEQYF. The rearrangement links TRBV7-2 to TRBJ2-7, with TRBD1 matching 7 bases. V shed 1 base and J 4 bases; nucleotides not matched to a gene: 10. Per the germline V gene, CDR1 is SGHTA and CDR2 is FQGNSA. The CDR3 sequence is 16 residues long.

V usage is TRBV15 and J usage is TRBJ2-2; 10 bases line up with TRBD2. The CDR3 loop spans 17 amino acids. V lost 0 bases, J lost 2 bases, and 3 bases stayed unmatched. CDR1 and CDR2 from the germline V gene are LNHNV and YYDKDF (reference sequence). In nucleotides, the CDR3 is TGTGCCACCAGCAGAGAGAGGACTAGCGGTAACACCGGGGAGCTGTTTTTT. As protein: CATSRERTSGNTGELFF.

This chain links TRBV7-2 with TRBJ2-7; TRBD2 might be the D (5 bases). This CDR3 spans 15 amino acids. V shed 0 bases and J shed 2 bases, with 11 bases lying between them. The germline V gene has CDR1 SGHTA and CDR2 FQGNSA. This chain's CDR3 is CASSLAAGLAYEQYF. In DNA form, the CDR3 reads TGTGCCAGCAGCTTAGCAGCTGGACTCGCCTACGAGCAGTACTTC.

The chain uses TRBV7-8 and TRBJ2-2, with TRBD2 matching over 8 bases. In germline, CDR1 is SGHVS, CDR2 FQNEAQ. The CDR3 is made up of 19 amino acids. V gave up 5 bases and J gave up 5 bases; unmatched junction bases: 19. Written as DNA, the CDR3 is TGTGCCAGCAGCCACCGCGGGGTTAGCGGGGCTACGGGTACCGGGGAGCTGTTTTTT. Encoded protein: CASSHRGVSGATGTGELFF.

This clone was counted once. The J gene is TRBJ2-3, the V gene TRBV10-3; TRBD2 aligns across 11 bases. This CDR3 region has 15 residues. CDR1 is ENHRY and CDR2 is SYGVKD in the germline V gene. Losses at the gene ends were 6 bases for V and 2 bases for J; bases not matched to a gene: 4. CDR3 in amino acids: CAISASGRPTDTQYF. The CDR3 DNA follows: TGTGCCATCAGCGCTAGCGGGAGGCCCACAGATACGCAGTATTTT.

CDR3: CASTKKAGGVGGYTF. CDR3 coding DNA: TGTGCCAGCACCAAAAAGGCCGGGGGAGTAGGTGGCTACACCTTC. The chain combines TRBV5-8 with TRBJ1-2; a possible D gene is TRBD1 (5 bases). CDR1 SGHTS and CDR2 YDEGEE come from the germline V gene. V was pared by 6 bases and J by 7 bases, with 22 bases between. CDR3 size: 15 residues.

This sequence joins TRBV9 and TRBJ1-3; perhaps TRBD1 as D (5 bases). Trimming pared 2 bases from V and 0 bases from J, leaving 9 bases between. CDR3 length equals 15 residues. From germline, CDR1 is SGDLS and CDR2 YYNGEE. CDR3 nucleotide sequence: TGTGCCAGCAGCGTTACAGGTTACTCTGGAAACACCATATATTTT. Translating gives CASSVTGYSGNTIYF.

This clone was counted a few times. The rearrangement joins TRBV6-5 to TRBJ1-5; weak D call: TRBD1 (6 bases). The V gene lost 5 bases and the J gene lost 7 bases, with 9 bases spanning the gap. Germline assignment: CDR1 MNHEY and CDR2 SVGAGI. The CDR3 loop spans 12 amino acids. The CDR3 nucleotides read TGTGCCAGCAGTACAGGGAGGCAGCCCCAGCATTTT. This encodes CASSTGRQPQHF.

This rearrangement joins TRBV9 to TRBJ2-5; D is possibly TRBD2 (6 bases). The V gene's germline CDR1 is SGDLS and CDR2 YYNGEE. There are 16 residues in the CDR3. V lost 0 bases and J lost 5, with 17 bases in between. The CDR3 reads CASSVATRGILETQYF. Here the CDR3 DNA reads TGTGCCAGCAGCGTAGCTACCCGGGGGATACTGGAGACCCAGTACTTC.

This clone was observed a handful of times. This chain links TRBV18 with TRBJ1-5; D possibly corresponds to TRBD1 (5 bases). V lost 3 bases to trimming and J lost 5 bases, with 11 bases between them. The CDR3 has 14 residues. CDR1 and CDR2 (germline): KGHSH, LQKENI. For the CDR3, the DNA is TGTGCCAGCTCACCTGGGGCGAAAGATCAGCCCCAGCATTTT. Its protein is CASSPGAKDQPQHF. Full variable domain (rest looked up from reference TRBV18 and TRBJ1-5): NAGVMQNPRHLVRRRGQEARLRCSPMKGHSHVYWYRQLPEEGLKFMVYLQKENIIDESGMPKERFSAEFPKEGPSILRIQQVVRGDSAAYFCASSPGAKDQPQHFGDGTRLSIL.

The V gene is TRBV2, the J gene TRBJ1-1; tentatively, D is TRBD1 (6 bases). Germline V CDR1 and CDR2: SNHLY, FYNNEI. The CDR3 consists of 12 residues. Trimming took off 8 bases at V and 5 bases at J, with 12 bases between the two ends. The CDR3 reads CASRGGGTEAFF. CDR3 DNA: TGTGCCAGCCGAGGAGGGGGGACTGAAGCTTTCTTT.

The chain uses TRBV9 and TRBJ2-3; TRBD1 matches 8 bases. Germline values: CDR1 SGDLS, CDR2 YYNGEE. CDR3 size: 15 residues. The junction had 5 bases not matched to a gene; V was cut back by 1 base and J by 4 bases. The CDR3 region is CASSVRTGLADTQYF. Here the CDR3 DNA reads TGTGCCAGCAGCGTAAGGACAGGGCTGGCAGATACGCAGTATTTT. The whole variable domain, filled in from reference TRBV9 and TRBJ2-3, reads DSGVTQTPKHLITATGQRVTLRCSPRSGDLSVYWYQQSLDQGLQFLIQYYNGEERAKGNILERFSAQQFPDLHSELNLSSLELGDSALYFCASSVRTGLADTQYFGPGTRLTVL.

V usage is TRBV5-1 and J usage is TRBJ2-3; 14 nucleotides line up with TRBD2. Germline V gene data show CDR1 as SGHRS and CDR2 as YFSETQ. J was trimmed by 5 bases and V by 7 bases; bases with no gene match: 12. The CDR3 has 17 amino acids. The CDR3 coding sequence is TGCGCCAGCGGAATCACTGGGACTAGCGGGGGAGGAGATACGCAGTATTTT. Amino acid sequence: CASGITGTSGGGDTQYF. The entire variable domain, with the rest obtained from reference TRBV5-1 and TRBJ2-3, is as follows: KAGVTQTPRYLIKTRGQQVTLSCSPISGHRSVSWYQQTPGQGLQFLFEYFSETQRNKGNFPGRFSGRQFSNSRSEMNVSTLELGDSALYLCASGITGTSGGGDTQYFGPGTRLTVL.

The chain has TRBV5-1 and TRBJ1-2; D might be TRBD1 (6 bases). This CDR3 spans 15 amino acids. V was shortened by 2 bases and J by 1 base, with 12 bases between the two germline ends. From germline, CDR1 is SGHRS and CDR2 YFSETQ. CDR3 protein: CASSLQGWGNYGYTF. CDR3 coding DNA: TGCGCCAGCAGCTTACAGGGATGGGGTAACTATGGCTACACCTTC. Full variable domain (outside the CDR3, taken from reference TRBV5-1 and TRBJ1-2): KAGVTQTPRYLIKTRGQQVTLSCSPISGHRSVSWYQQTPGQGLQFLFEYFSETQRNKGNFPGRFSGRQFSNSRSEMNVSTLELGDSALYLCASSLQGWGNYGYTFGSGTRLTVV.

Concerning this clone: It is unclear where the CDR3 begins or ends on the DNA, so no DNA is shown, and the CDR3 is as TCRdb lists it. The CDR3 protein is CASSRRVGEGTDTQYF. V usage is TRBV21-1 and J usage is TRBJ2-3; TRBD2, the table's D call, lacks a check against the DNA. TRBV21-1 is a known pseudogene. The CDR3 length equals 16 residues, ends included.

The sample holds a few counts of this clone. The J gene is TRBJ2-1, the V gene TRBV5-1; D gene uncertain. The CDR3 extends over 14 amino acids. Germline CDR1 reads SGHRS; CDR2 reads YFSETQ. V was pared by 1 base and J by 6 bases, with 11 bases between. The CDR3, as DNA: TGCGCCAGCAGCTTGACCCCACCAGTCAATGAGCAGTTCTTC. Protein product: CASSLTPPVNEQFF.

This clone was seen a few times. The V and J genes are TRBV5-1 and TRBJ2-3; no clear D. This CDR3 region has 15 residues. V lost 6 bases and J 0 bases, leaving 14 bases between the germline ends. CDR1 and CDR2 (germline): SGHRS, YFSETQ. The CDR3 sequence: CASIAGGTSTDTQYF. CDR3 coding DNA: TGCGCCAGCATTGCAGGCGGCACTAGCACAGATACGCAGTATTTT.

This rearrangement joins TRBV7-3 to TRBJ1-1; D is ambiguous. In germline, CDR1 is SGHTA, CDR2 FQGTGA. The CDR3 loop spans 14 amino acids. V was trimmed by 1 base and J by 11 bases, leaving 17 bases between them. The CDR3 loop reads CASSLNGQSTVAFF. The CDR3 DNA follows: TGTGCCAGCAGCTTAAATGGGCAATCTACTGTGGCTTTCTTT.

This clone was picked up a small number of times. Other DNA sequences in this sample translate to the same CDR3. The CDR3 region has the DNA TGTGCCAGCAGCGTGAGGGGGGGCTCCTACGAGCAGTACTTC. Amino acids: CASSVRGGSYEQYF. This chain uses TRBV9 with TRBJ2-7; D is perhaps TRBD2 (7 bases). This CDR3 is 14 amino acids long. Trimming cost V 2 bases and J 0 bases, with 9 bases left between them. Germline V gives CDR1 SGDLS, CDR2 YYNGEE.